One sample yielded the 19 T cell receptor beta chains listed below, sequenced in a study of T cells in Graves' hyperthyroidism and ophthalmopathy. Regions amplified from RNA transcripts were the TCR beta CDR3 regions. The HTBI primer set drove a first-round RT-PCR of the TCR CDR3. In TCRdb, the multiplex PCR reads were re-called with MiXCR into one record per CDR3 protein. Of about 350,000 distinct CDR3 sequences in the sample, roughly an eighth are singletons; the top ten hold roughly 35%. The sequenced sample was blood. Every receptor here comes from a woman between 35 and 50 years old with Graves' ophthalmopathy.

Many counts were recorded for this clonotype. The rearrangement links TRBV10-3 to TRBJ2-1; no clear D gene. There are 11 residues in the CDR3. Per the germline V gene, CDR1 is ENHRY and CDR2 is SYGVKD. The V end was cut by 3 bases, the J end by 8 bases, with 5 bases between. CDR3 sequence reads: CAISELHEQFF. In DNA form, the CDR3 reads TGTGCCATCAGTGAACTGCATGAGCAGTTCTTC.

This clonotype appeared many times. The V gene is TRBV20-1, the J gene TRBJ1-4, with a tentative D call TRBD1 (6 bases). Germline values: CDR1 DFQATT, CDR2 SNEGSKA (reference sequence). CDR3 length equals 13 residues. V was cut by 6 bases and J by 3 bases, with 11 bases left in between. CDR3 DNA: TGCAGTGCCAATTCAGGGGCTAATGAAAAACTGTTTTTT. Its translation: CSANSGANEKLFF.

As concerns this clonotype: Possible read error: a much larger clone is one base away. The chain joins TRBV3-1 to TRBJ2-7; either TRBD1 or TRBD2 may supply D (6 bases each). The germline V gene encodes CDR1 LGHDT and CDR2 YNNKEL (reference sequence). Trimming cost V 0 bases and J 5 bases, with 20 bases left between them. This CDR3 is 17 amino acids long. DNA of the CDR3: TGTGCCAGCAGCCAAGATAAGCGAGGGGGGTTGTCTGACGAGCAGTACTTC. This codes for CASSQDKRGGLSDEQYF.

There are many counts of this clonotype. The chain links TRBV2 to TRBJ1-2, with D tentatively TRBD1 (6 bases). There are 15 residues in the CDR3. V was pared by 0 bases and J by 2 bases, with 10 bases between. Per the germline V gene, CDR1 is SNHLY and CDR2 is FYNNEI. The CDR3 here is CASSEAGDINYGYTF. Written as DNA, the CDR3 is TGTGCCAGCAGTGAAGCCGGGGACATCAACTATGGCTACACCTTC.

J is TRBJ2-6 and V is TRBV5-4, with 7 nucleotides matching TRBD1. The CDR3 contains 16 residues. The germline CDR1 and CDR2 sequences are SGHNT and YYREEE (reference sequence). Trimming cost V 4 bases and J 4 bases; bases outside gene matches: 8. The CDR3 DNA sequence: TGTGCCAGCAGCCCACAACAGGGGTTGGGGGCCAACGTCCTGACTTTC. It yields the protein CASSPQQGLGANVLTF.

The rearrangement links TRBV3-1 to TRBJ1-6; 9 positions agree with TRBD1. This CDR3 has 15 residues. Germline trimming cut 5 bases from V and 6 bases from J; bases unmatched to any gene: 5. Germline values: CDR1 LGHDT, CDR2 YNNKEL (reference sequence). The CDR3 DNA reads TGTGCCAGCAGCGGCTCGACAGGGGGTAATTCACCCCTCCACTTT. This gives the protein CASSGSTGGNSPLHF.

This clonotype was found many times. This CDR3 reads CASSLDLGGNQADTQYF. The DNA for the CDR3 is TGTGCCAGCAGTTTAGATTTGGGCGGGAACCAGGCAGATACGCAGTATTTT. The chain joins TRBV12-3 or TRBV12-4 to TRBJ2-3, with D possibly matching TRBD2 (6 bases). The CDR3 loop spans 17 amino acids. The V gene lost 1 base and the J gene lost 4 bases, with 18 bases spanning the gap.

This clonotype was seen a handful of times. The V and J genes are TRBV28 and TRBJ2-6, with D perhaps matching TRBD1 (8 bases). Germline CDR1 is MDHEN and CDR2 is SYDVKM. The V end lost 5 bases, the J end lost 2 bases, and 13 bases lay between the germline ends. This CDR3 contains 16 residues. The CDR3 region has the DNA TGTGCCAGCAGTCAAACAGGGGGGGCTGGGGCCAACGTCCTGACTTTC. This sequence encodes CASSQTGGAGANVLTF.

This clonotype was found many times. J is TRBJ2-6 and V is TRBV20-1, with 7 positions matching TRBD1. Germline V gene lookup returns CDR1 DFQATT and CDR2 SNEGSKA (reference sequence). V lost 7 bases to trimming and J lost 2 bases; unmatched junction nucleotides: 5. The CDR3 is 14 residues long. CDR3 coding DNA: TGCAGTGGATCCACAGGGGCTGGGGCCAACGTCCTGACTTTC. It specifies CSGSTGAGANVLTF.

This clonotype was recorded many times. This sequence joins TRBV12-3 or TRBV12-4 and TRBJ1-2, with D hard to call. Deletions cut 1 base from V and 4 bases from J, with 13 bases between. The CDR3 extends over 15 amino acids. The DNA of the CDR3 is TGTGCCAGCAGTTTAGGAGGCACGGCTCGCTATGGCTACACCTTC. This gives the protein CASSLGGTARYGYTF.

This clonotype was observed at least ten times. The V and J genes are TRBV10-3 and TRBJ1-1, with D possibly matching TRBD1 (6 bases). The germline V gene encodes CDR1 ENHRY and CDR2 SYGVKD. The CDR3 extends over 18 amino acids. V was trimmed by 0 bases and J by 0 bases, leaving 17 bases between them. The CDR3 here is CAISESIGAGAMNTEAFF. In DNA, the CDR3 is TGTGCCATCAGTGAGTCGATTGGGGCAGGGGCAATGAACACTGAAGCTTTCTTT.

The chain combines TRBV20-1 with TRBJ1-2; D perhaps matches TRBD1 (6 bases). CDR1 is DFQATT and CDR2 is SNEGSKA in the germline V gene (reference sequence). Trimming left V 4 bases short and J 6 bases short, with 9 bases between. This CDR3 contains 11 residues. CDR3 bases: TGCAGTGCTACAGGGGTGGATGGCTACACCTTC. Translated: CSATGVDGYTF.

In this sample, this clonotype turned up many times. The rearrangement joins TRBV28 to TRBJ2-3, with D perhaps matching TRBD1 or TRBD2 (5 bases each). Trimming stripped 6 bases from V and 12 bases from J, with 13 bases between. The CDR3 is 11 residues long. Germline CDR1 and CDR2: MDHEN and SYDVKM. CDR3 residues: CASSYAGTQYF. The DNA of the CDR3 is TGTGCCAGCAGCTATGCCGGGACCCAGTATTTT.

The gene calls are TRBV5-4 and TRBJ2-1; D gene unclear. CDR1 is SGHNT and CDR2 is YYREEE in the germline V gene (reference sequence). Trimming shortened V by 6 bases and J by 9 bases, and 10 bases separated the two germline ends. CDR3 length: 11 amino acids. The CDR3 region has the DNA TGTGCCAGCACCTTACAAGGTGAGCAGTTCTTC. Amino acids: CASTLQGEQFF.

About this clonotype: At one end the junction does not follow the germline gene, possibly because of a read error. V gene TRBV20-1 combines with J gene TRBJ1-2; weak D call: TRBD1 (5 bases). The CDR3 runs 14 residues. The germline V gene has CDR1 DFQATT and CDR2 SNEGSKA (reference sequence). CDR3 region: CSARQHGGEAGYAF. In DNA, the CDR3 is TGCAGTGCTAGACAACATGGGGGAGAGGCTGGCTACGCCTTC.

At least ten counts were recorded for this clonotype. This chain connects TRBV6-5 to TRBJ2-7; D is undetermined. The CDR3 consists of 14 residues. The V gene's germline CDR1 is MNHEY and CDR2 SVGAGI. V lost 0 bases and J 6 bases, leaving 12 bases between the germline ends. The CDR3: CASSYSAGPAEQYF. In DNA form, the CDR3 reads TGTGCCAGCAGTTACTCGGCAGGCCCCGCCGAGCAGTACTTC.

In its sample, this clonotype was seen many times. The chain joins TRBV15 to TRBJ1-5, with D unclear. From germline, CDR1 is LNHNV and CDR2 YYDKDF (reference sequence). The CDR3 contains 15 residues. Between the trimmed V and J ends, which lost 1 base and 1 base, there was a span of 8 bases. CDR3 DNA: TGTGCCACCAGCAGAGGTACAGCCAGCAATCAGCCCCAGCATTTT. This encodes CATSRGTASNQPQHF.

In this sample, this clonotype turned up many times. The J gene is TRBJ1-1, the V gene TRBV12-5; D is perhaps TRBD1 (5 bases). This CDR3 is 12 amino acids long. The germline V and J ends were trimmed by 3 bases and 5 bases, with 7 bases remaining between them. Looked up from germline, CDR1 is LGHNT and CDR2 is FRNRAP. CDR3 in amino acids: CASGLGETEAFF. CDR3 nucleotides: TGTGCTAGTGGTTTAGGGGAAACTGAAGCTTTCTTT.

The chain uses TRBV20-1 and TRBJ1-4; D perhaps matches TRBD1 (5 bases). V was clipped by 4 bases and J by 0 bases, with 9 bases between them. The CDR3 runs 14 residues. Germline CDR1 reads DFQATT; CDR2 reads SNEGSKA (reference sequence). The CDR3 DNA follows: TGCAGTGCTACGGGGGGGGCAACTAATGAAAAACTGTTTTTT. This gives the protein CSATGGATNEKLFF.